This is a list of T cell receptor beta chains from one sample in a study of regulatory T cells in long-lasting Graves disease. TCRdb reprocessed the multiplex PCR reads with MiXCR, giving one entry per CDR3 protein. The sample lists hundreds of thousands of distinct CDR3 sequences; 18% were seen once. The specimen was peripheral blood mononuclear cells (PBMCs), collected at new diagnosis, from a patient treated with antithyroid drugs. These receptors were collected from a female donor with Graves disease. Both conserved end residues are part of each CDR3. D genes are given only for firm matches. Rows may omit the clone size; those that give it use once, few, many or a size class.

J gene,clone size,D gene,V gene,CDR3 DNA,CDR3 protein
TRBJ1-2,many,TRBD1,TRBV20-1,TGCAGTGCTAGGGACAGGGGAGTGAGTGATGGCTACACCTTC,CSARDRGVSDGYTF
TRBJ2-7,.,.,TRBV14,TGTGCCAGCAGCCAAGAGGCGGGGAGCCCCTACGAGCAGTACTTC,CASSQEAGSPYEQYF
TRBJ1-6,many,.,TRBV2,TGTGCCAGCAGTGAGGGCAGAAATAATTCACCCCTCCACTTT,CASSEGRNNSPLHF
TRBJ2-4,many,.,TRBV20-1,TGCAGTGCTAGAGTGTCCCTTGTTCAGTACTTC,CSARVSLVQYF
TRBJ2-3,.,.,TRBV30,TGTGCCTGGAGTCCTGGCACTGTCGACGGGACGCAGTATTTT,CAWSPGTVDGTQYF
TRBJ2-7,many,.,TRBV5-1,TGCGCCAGCAGCCACTCGTGGGATAGGGGCTACGAGCAGTACTTC,CASSHSWDRGYEQYF
TRBJ1-2,many,TRBD1,TRBV19,TGTGCCAGTAGTCCGGGACAGGGGGAGTATGGCTACACCTTC,CASSPGQGEYGYTF
TRBJ2-5,many,TRBD2,TRBV7-2,TGTGCCAGCATGAGCCGGATGCGGGGGGAGACCCAGTACTTC,CASMSRMRGETQYF
TRBJ2-3,many,.,TRBV28,TGTGCCAGCAGTTTCGAAACAGATACGCAGTATTTT,CASSFETDTQYF
TRBJ2-5,many,TRBD2,TRBV11-2,TGTGCCAGCAGCCTCCTCGGGGGGAGTTATCAAGAGACCCAGTACTTC,CASSLLGGSYQETQYF
TRBJ2-5,many,.,TRBV2,TGTGCCAGCAGTGTAGTCCCTGGCAGCCAAGAGACCCAGTACTTC,CASSVVPGSQETQYF
TRBJ2-6,.,.,TRBV28,TGTGCCAGCACAATGACTGCTGGGGCCAACGTCCTGACTTTC,CASTMTAGANVLTF
TRBJ2-1,.,TRBD2,TRBV7-2,TGTGCCAGCAGCCCCCGGGTAGCGGGGGCTAATGAGCAGTTCTTC,CASSPRVAGANEQFF
TRBJ2-7,many,.,TRBV9,TGTGCCAGCAGCCCCGTGGCGGTGGGGACGGGGGAGCAGTACTTC,CASSPVAVGTGEQYF
TRBJ2-2,many,.,TRBV5-4,TGTGCCAGCAGCTTGCGTGGCGGGGAGCTGTTTTTT,CASSLRGGELFF
TRBJ2-1,many,.,TRBV27,TGTGCCAGCAAGCCGTATCGGAACCCCTACAATGAGCAGTTCTTC,CASKPYRNPYNEQFF
TRBJ1-4,many,TRBD1,TRBV5-1,TGCGCCAGCAGCTTAGGGACAGCCCCAACTAATGAAAAACTGTTTTTT,CASSLGTAPTNEKLFF
TRBJ1-1,few,.,TRBV3-1,TGTGCCAGCAGCCAAGTTGGAGGGGCGGTAGGGACTGAAGCTTTCTTT,CASSQVGGAVGTEAFF
TRBJ2-7,few,TRBD2,TRBV5-1,TGCGCCAGCAGCCGGGAGCCGGGAGGCGGGTACGAGCAGTACTTC,CASSREPGGGYEQYF
TRBJ1-1,many,TRBD1,TRBV6-5,TGTGCCAGCAGTTACGGTACCGATGGGACAGGGGTGGAAGCTTTCTTT,CASSYGTDGTGVEAFF
TRBJ2-1,.,.,TRBV11-2,TGTGCCAGCAGCCGACGAGACTTCCTCAATGAGCAGTTCTTC,CASSRRDFLNEQFF
TRBJ2-3,many,.,TRBV27,TGTGCCAGCAGTTTAGGGGCAGGGAACCACCCTCGCACAGATACGCAGTATTTT,CASSLGAGNHPRTDTQYF
TRBJ2-7,many,.,TRBV2,TGTGCCAGCACCCTCAGGAGGGCAGGGCGGGTCGAGCAGTACTTC,CASTLRRAGRVEQYF
TRBJ2-7,many,.,TRBV19,TGTGCCAGTAGTACACGACAGGTAGGCGAGCAGTACTTC,CASSTRQVGEQYF
TRBJ2-1,few,TRBD2,TRBV7-3,TGTGCCAGCAGCCCCCAGGGCCGAGGGGGACTAGCGGGAGGGCCATGGAATGAGCAGTTCTTC,CASSPQGRGGLAGGPWNEQFF
TRBJ2-5,.,TRBD2,TRBV20-1,TGCAGTGCCACTCTTCTAGCGGGAGTTGGGGAGACCCAGTACTTC,CSATLLAGVGETQYF
TRBJ2-2,many,.,TRBV25-1,TGTGCCAGCAGTGAATCCTCCCGGATGGTCGGGGAGCTGTTTTTT,CASSESSRMVGELFF
TRBJ2-3,.,TRBD2,TRBV12-3/TRBV12-4,TGTGCCAGCAGCCCACTAGCGGGAGGATCAGATACGCAGTATTTT,CASSPLAGGSDTQYF
TRBJ1-1,many,TRBD1,TRBV7-9,TGTGCCAGCAGCTTAGTTCAGGGGGCCGCCACTGAAGCTTTCTTT,CASSLVQGAATEAFF
TRBJ2-7,.,.,TRBV19,TGTGCCAGTAGCGACAGTACCTACGAGCAGTACTTC,CASSDSTYEQYF
TRBJ2-3,many,TRBD2,TRBV6-5,TGTGCCAGCAGTTACTCGACCCTAGCGGGAGCAGGGGATACGCAGTATTTT,CASSYSTLAGAGDTQYF
TRBJ2-1,many,TRBD1,TRBV5-1,TGCGCCAGCAGCTTGGTGGCAGGGGGCTCAGTGGTAAATGAGCAGTTCTTC,CASSLVAGGSVVNEQFF
TRBJ1-1,many,.,TRBV20-1,TGCAGTGCTAGAGATTGGAAAGGGAAGAGCACTGAAGCTTTCTTT,CSARDWKGKSTEAFF
TRBJ2-3,many,TRBD2,TRBV3-1,TGTGCCAGCAGCCAAGATCCAGCGGGAGAGAGCACAGATACGCAGTATTTT,CASSQDPAGESTDTQYF
TRBJ2-2,many,TRBD1,TRBV11-3,TGTGCCAGCAGCCTTGGACAGGGGATGAACACCGGGGAGCTGTTTTTT,CASSLGQGMNTGELFF
TRBJ2-1,many,TRBD2,TRBV20-1,TGCAGTGCTGGGGGAGGGAGGGTCAATGAGCAGTTCTTC,CSAGGGRVNEQFF
TRBJ2-7,.,.,TRBV4-1,TGCGCCAGCAGCCAAGAATCCGGGCGAGCCTACGAGCAGTACTTC,CASSQESGRAYEQYF
TRBJ1-1,.,.,TRBV19,TGTGCCAGTAGTACCTTGGACCTAGCCCTACAAAACACTGAAGCTTTCTTT,CASSTLDLALQNTEAFF
TRBJ2-3,many,.,TRBV7-9,TGTGCCAGCAGCTTCCTAGCAGGACCTAAGCCAGATACGCAGTATTTT,CASSFLAGPKPDTQYF
TRBJ2-2,many,.,TRBV9,TGTGCCAGCAGCGTAGTCGGCACCCCGAACACCGGGGAGCTGTTTTTT,CASSVVGTPNTGELFF
TRBJ2-1,many,TRBD1,TRBV7-2,TGTGCCAGCAGCCATACAGGGGGCGATGAGCAGTTCTTC,CASSHTGGDEQFF
TRBJ1-5,many,TRBD1,TRBV4-1,TGCGCCAGCAGCTCACAGGGGTATAGCAATCAGCCCCAGCATTTT,CASSSQGYSNQPQHF